Detailed here is one T cell receptor beta chain. Assay: immunoSEQ multiplex PCR; the TCRdb copy retains only in-frame clones and omits some. The sample contains 6,500 or so clones, around 91% of which appear only once. This entry belongs to a study of chemoradiotherapy in HPV16-positive cancers. Germline V CDR1 and CDR2: SGHRS, YFSETQ. The CDR3 is 12 amino acids. V was shortened by 6 bases and J by 6 bases, with 12 bases between the two germline ends. Sequenced here: tumor tissue, sampled from a patient who underwent chemoradiotherapy. The chain couples TRBV5-1 to TRBJ1-2; maybe TRBD1 (6 bases). The source of this sequence is a human donor with HPV-associated anogenital cancer. The chain's CDR3 is CASTEPGDGYTF. CDR3 coding DNA: TGCGCCAGCACCGAACCAGGGGATGGCTACACCTTC.